The next 24 T cell receptor beta chains were all read from a single sample in a study of T-cell memory formation after mild COVID-19. A single record per CDR3 protein comes from TCRdb applying MiXCR to the 5' RACE reads. Counted here are roughly 130,000 distinct CDR3 sequences, 5% to 6.5% occurring once; the ten biggest clones make up over 2%. The sample taken for sequencing was PBMCs or a T cell subset sorted from them (not recorded which). These receptors were collected from an adult woman who had mild COVID-19 (a few samples of this study predate the infection). Cell type and time point are not known.

DNA of the CDR3: TGTGCCAGTACACTTAGCGTGAACACCGGGGAGCTGTTTTTT. Translated, it gives CASTLSVNTGELFF. This chain links TRBV19 with TRBJ2-2; a possible D gene is TRBD2 (5 bases). Trimming left V 7 bases short and J 1 base short, with 10 bases between. The CDR3 has 14 residues. CDR1 is LNHDA, CDR2 SQIVND, per germline (reference sequence).

V is TRBV7-2 and J is TRBJ1-5; possible D gene TRBD1, 5 bases. With 2 bases removed from V and 0 bases from J, the gap between germline ends came to 14 bases. The CDR3 spans 17 residues. Germline lookup yields CDR1 SGHTA and CDR2 FQGNSA. The CDR3 spells CASSLSPGLYSNQPQHF. The CDR3 bases are TGTGCCAGCAGCTTATCTCCGGGGCTATATAGCAATCAGCCCCAGCATTTT.

The chain carries TRBV7-2 and TRBJ1-5; possible D gene TRBD1, 5 bases. Trimming cost V 0 bases and J 3 bases, with 9 bases left between them. CDR1 is SGHTA, CDR2 FQGNSA, per germline. The CDR3 is made up of 15 amino acids. CDR3 sequence: CASSLAGHINQPQHF. CDR3 in DNA: TGTGCCAGCAGCTTAGCTGGACACATCAATCAGCCCCAGCATTTT.

This clonotype has a count of ten or more. The rearrangement links TRBV18 to TRBJ1-4; D remains ambiguous. The CDR3 is 16 residues long. Germline CDR1 and CDR2: KGHSH and LQKENI. The V and J ends lost 5 bases and 8 bases respectively, with 21 bases between them. The chain's CDR3 is CASSRPESQIYEKLFF. Written as DNA, the CDR3 is TGTGCCAGCTCAAGGCCGGAAAGTCAAATCTACGAAAAACTGTTTTTT.

This clonotype was observed many times. The V gene is TRBV11-3, the J gene TRBJ2-3; D not resolved. The CDR3 has 13 amino acids. V was clipped by 4 bases and J by 5 bases, with 10 bases between them. Germline V gives CDR1 SGHNT, CDR2 YENEEA. The CDR3 sequence is CASSYTAGDTQYF. CDR3 coding DNA: TGTGCCAGCAGCTACACCGCCGGAGATACGCAGTATTTT.

The chain uses TRBV3-1 and TRBJ1-1; D not certain. Germline V CDR1 and CDR2: LGHDT, YNNKEL (reference sequence). This CDR3 comprises 16 residues. The ends were cut back, 1 base at V and 3 bases at J, with 15 bases in the middle. The DNA of the CDR3 is TGTGCCAGCAGCCAAGCGGGGTCGGGAGTGGACACTGAAGCTTTCTTT. Encoded protein: CASSQAGSGVDTEAFF.

This clonotype was observed at least ten times. The chain combines TRBV15 with TRBJ2-1, with 11 bases fitting TRBD2. The CDR3 totals 17 residues. Per the germline V gene, CDR1 is LNHNV and CDR2 is YYDKDF (reference sequence). V shed 5 bases and J 8 bases; nucleotides not matched to a gene: 14. CDR3 amino acids: CATSDVAGGPVVDEQFF. In DNA form, the CDR3 reads TGTGCCACCAGCGACGTAGCGGGAGGGCCCGTGGTCGATGAGCAGTTCTTC.

This chain links TRBV3-1 with TRBJ1-1; unclear D gene. V lost 5 bases and J 4 bases, leaving 11 bases between the germline ends. This CDR3 is 13 amino acids long. Germline lookup yields CDR1 LGHDT and CDR2 YNNKEL (reference sequence). In nucleotides, the CDR3 is TGTGCCAGCAGCTATGGACTGGTCACTGAAGCTTTCTTT. This sequence encodes CASSYGLVTEAFF. The complete variable domain, with remaining parts taken from reference TRBV3-1 and TRBJ1-1, reads DTAVSQTPKYLVTQMGNDKSIKCEQNLGHDTMYWYKQDSKKFLKIMFSYNNKELIINETVPNRFSPKSPDKAHLNLHINSLELGDSAVYFCASSYGLVTEAFFGQGTRLTVV.

This chain uses TRBV9 with TRBJ2-6; no firm D call. CDR1 is SGDLS and CDR2 is YYNGEE in the germline V gene. V lost 4 bases and J lost 0, with 11 bases in between. This CDR3 spans 16 amino acids. Written as DNA, the CDR3 is TGTGCCAGCAGCTCCCGCTCGGGCTCTGGGGCCAACGTCCTGACTTTC. It codes for CASSSRSGSGANVLTF.

This clonotype was counted a few times. The chain has TRBV4-3 and TRBJ1-6; D unclear. The V gene's germline CDR1 is LGHNA and CDR2 YSLEER. The ends were cut back, 1 base at V and 2 bases at J, with 18 bases in the middle. This CDR3 has 19 amino acids. CDR3 sequence reads: CASSQGSVGDRTYNSPLHF. The CDR3 region has the DNA TGCGCCAGCAGCCAAGGGTCAGTCGGGGATAGGACCTATAATTCACCCCTCCACTTT.

Many counts were recorded for this clonotype. The V call is TRBV11-2, the J call TRBJ2-4, with 12 nucleotides matching TRBD1. This CDR3 comprises 15 residues. The V and J ends lost 7 bases and 6 bases, in that order; junction bases with no gene match: 7. CDR1 and CDR2 (germline): SGHAT, FQNNGV. CDR3 sequence (DNA): TGTGCCAGCAACCCCTGGGGACAGGGGGCAAACATTCAGTACTTC. Protein: CASNPWGQGANIQYF.

This clonotype was seen many times. The chain uses TRBV29-1 and TRBJ2-4; 8 nucleotides agree with TRBD1. CDR3 length: 14 residues. Looked up from germline, CDR1 is SQVTM and CDR2 is ANQGSEA. Unmatched junction bases numbered 10, after V lost 4 bases and J lost 8 bases. For the CDR3, the DNA is TGCAGCGTTGTTTCAGGGGGCGCGGGGCACATTCAGTACTTC. Its translation is CSVVSGGAGHIQYF. Based on the CDR3 plus reference TRBV29-1 and TRBJ2-4, the full variable domain is SAVISQKPSRDICQRGTSLTIQCQVDSQVTMMFWYRQQPGQSLTLIATANQGSEATYESGFVIDKFPISRPNLTFSTLTVSNMSPEDSSIYLCSVVSGGAGHIQYFGAGTRLSVL.

The V call is TRBV12-3 or TRBV12-4, the J call TRBJ2-7; 7 bases agree with TRBD1. This CDR3 has 14 amino acids. The ends lost 6 bases at V and 3 bases at J; junction bases unmatched: 8. CDR3 sequence: CASSRTGTVYEQYF. CDR3 in DNA: TGTGCCAGCAGCCGGACCGGGACAGTCTACGAGCAGTACTTC.

This clonotype was found a few times. V usage is TRBV11-3 and J usage is TRBJ2-1; a possible D gene is TRBD1 (6 bases). The CDR3 loop spans 11 amino acids. Germline V gives CDR1 SGHNT, CDR2 YENEEA. V lost 11 bases, J lost 4 bases, and 9 bases lay in between. The CDR3 coding sequence is TGTGCCTCAAGGGGGTACAATGAGCAGTTCTTC. Its translation is CASRGYNEQFF.

This chain connects TRBV3-1 to TRBJ1-1, with 10 bases identical to TRBD1. From germline, CDR1 is LGHDT and CDR2 YNNKEL (reference sequence). This CDR3 region has 15 residues. Losses at the gene ends were 5 bases for V and 0 bases for J; bases not matched to a gene: 3. DNA for the CDR3: TGTGCCAGCAGCATGGGACAGGGGATGAACACTGAAGCTTTCTTT. Its protein product is CASSMGQGMNTEAFF. The whole variable domain, filled in from reference TRBV3-1 and TRBJ1-1, reads DTAVSQTPKYLVTQMGNDKSIKCEQNLGHDTMYWYKQDSKKFLKIMFSYNNKELIINETVPNRFSPKSPDKAHLNLHINSLELGDSAVYFCASSMGQGMNTEAFFGQGTRLTVV.

CDR3 sequence: CATRTGRFSGNTIYF. The CDR3 DNA reads as TGTGCCACCAGGACCGGGAGGTTCTCTGGAAACACCATATATTTT. The J gene is TRBJ1-3, the V gene TRBV12-3 or TRBV12-4, with D unclear. V lost 10 bases to trimming and J lost 0 bases, with 16 bases between them. The CDR3 consists of 15 residues.

This clonotype appeared a few times. The chain employs TRBV12-3 or TRBV12-4 and TRBJ2-1; possible D gene TRBD1, 6 bases. The CDR3 totals 15 residues. The V end lost 2 bases, the J end lost 5 bases, and 13 bases lay between the germline ends. The CDR3 DNA sequence: TGTGCCAGCAGTTTAAACGACAGGCCCAACAATGAGCAGTTCTTC. It is translated as CASSLNDRPNNEQFF.

A few counts support this clonotype. The V gene is TRBV7-9, the J gene TRBJ2-1; D is unresolved. V was trimmed by 3 bases and J by 6 bases, leaving 18 bases between them. The CDR3 runs 16 residues. Germline V gene data show CDR1 as SEHNR and CDR2 as FQNEAQ (reference sequence). For the CDR3, the DNA is TGTGCCAGCAGCTTGGCAGCCGGGTCAACCCTCAATGAGCAGTTCTTC. This sequence encodes CASSLAAGSTLNEQFF.

In this sample, this clonotype turned up many times. This chain connects TRBV5-1 to TRBJ2-5; D gene ambiguous. CDR1 and CDR2 (germline): SGHRS, YFSETQ. Trimming took 0 bases from V and 2 from J, leaving 8 bases between them. This CDR3 has 14 amino acids. The DNA for the CDR3 is TGCGCCAGCAGCTTGGCCTGGGCTCAAGAGACCCAGTACTTC. Residues: CASSLAWAQETQYF.

The chain recombines TRBV2 with TRBJ2-5; TRBD2 agrees at 7 bases. The junction had 6 bases not matched to a gene; V was cut back by 4 bases and J by 7 bases. The CDR3 contains 13 residues. Germline loops: CDR1 SNHLY, CDR2 FYNNEI. The CDR3 bases are TGTGCCAGCAGTGGGGAGGGACTCAGGACCCAGTACTTC. It encodes CASSGEGLRTQYF.

V usage is TRBV30 and J usage is TRBJ1-3; a weak D match, TRBD1 (5 bases). The ends were cut back, 0 bases at V and 1 base at J, with 16 bases in the middle. This CDR3 is 17 amino acids long. The germline V gene encodes CDR1 GTSNPN and CDR2 SVGIG (reference sequence). The CDR3 loop reads CAWSVPRGGPSGNTIYF. The CDR3 DNA follows: TGTGCCTGGAGTGTACCCCGGGGCGGTCCTTCTGGAAACACCATATATTTT. Supplemented by reference TRBV30 and TRBJ1-3, the full variable domain reads SQTIHQWPATLVQPVGSPLSLECTVEGTSNPNLYWYRQAAGRGLQLLFYSVGIGQISSEVPQNLSASRPQDRQFILSSKKLLLSDSGFYLCAWSVPRGGPSGNTIYFGEGSWLTVV.

This clonotype showed up many times. The rearrangement links TRBV7-9 to TRBJ2-5; a possible D gene is TRBD2 (6 bases). CDR1 and CDR2 from the germline V gene are SEHNR and FQNEAQ (reference sequence). Trimming pared 6 bases from V and 1 base from J, leaving 18 bases between. The CDR3 is 16 amino acids. CDR3 amino acids: CASSWRGSGSQETQYF. As DNA, the CDR3 is TGTGCCAGCAGTTGGAGGGGTAGCGGAAGCCAAGAGACCCAGTACTTC.

V is TRBV7-2 and J is TRBJ2-7; D may be TRBD2 (9 bases). The CDR3 has 17 amino acids. Germline V gives CDR1 SGHTA, CDR2 FQGNSA. Trimming took off 6 bases at V and 2 bases at J, with 23 bases between the two ends. Written as DNA, the CDR3 is TGTGCCAGCAGTCCAGGGGGCGGGAGGGCCTCAGCCTACGAGCAGTACTTC. The encoded protein is CASSPGGGRASAYEQYF.

This clonotype was detected a few times. The chain is built from TRBV7-2 and TRBJ1-6; 8 bases fit TRBD1. The trim removed 1 base at V and 10 bases at J, leaving 9 bases unmatched. The V gene's germline CDR1 is SGHTA and CDR2 FQGNSA. The CDR3 runs 16 residues. Here the CDR3 reads CASSLGSARGRSPLHF. The CDR3 nucleotides read TGTGCCAGCAGCTTAGGATCGGCCAGGGGGCGATCACCCCTCCACTTT.